The next 17 T cell receptor beta chains were all read from a single sample in a study of T cell responses to AZD1222 COVID-19 vaccine. Generated by immunoSEQ multiplex PCR, the TCRdb table keeps only in-frame clones and is missing some. The sample holds about 150,000 clones, more than 85% seen once. The sample was peripheral blood, taken on day 0 of AZD1222 vaccination. These receptor sequences come from an adult in good health.

This clone has just one count. Relative to the germline gene, one junction end is altered; a read error may explain this. The chain joins TRBV5-1 to TRBJ2-3, with D possibly matching TRBD2 (6 bases). The CDR3 sequence is 15 residues long. Germline loops: CDR1 SGHRS, CDR2 YFSETQ. The CDR3 is CARRRGGGRTDTQYF. CDR3 nucleotides: TGCGCCCGCAGAAGGGGTGGGGGGAGGACAGATACGCAGTATTTT.

The CDR3 nucleotides read TGTGCCAGCAGTTACTCGACTAGCGGGGGGACCAATGAGCAGTTCTTC. Protein sequence: CASSYSTSGGTNEQFF. This chain connects TRBV6-2 or TRBV6-3 to TRBJ2-1, with 13 bases aligning to TRBD2. The germline V gene encodes CDR1 MNHEY and CDR2 SVGEGT. The J segment lost 6 bases and the V segment lost 0 bases, leaving 2 bases of the junction unmatched. There are 16 residues in the CDR3.

J is TRBJ2-3 and V is TRBV27, with TRBD1 matching 9 bases. V shed 5 bases and J 4 bases; nucleotides not matched to a gene: 7. The germline V gene has CDR1 MNHEY and CDR2 SMNVEV (reference sequence). The CDR3 totals 15 residues. The CDR3 DNA is TGTGCCAGCAGTACAGGGACAGGGAGGTCAGATACGCAGTATTTT. Residues: CASSTGTGRSDTQYF.

The V gene is TRBV18, the J gene TRBJ1-1; D not resolved. The V gene's germline CDR1 is KGHSH and CDR2 LQKENI. The CDR3 covers 16 residues. The V and J ends lost 6 bases and 0 bases respectively, with 17 bases between them. The CDR3 DNA follows: TGTGCCAGCTCCCCTGCTGCGGTATCGGTGAACACTGAAGCTTTCTTT. It encodes CASSPAAVSVNTEAFF.

J is TRBJ2-5 and V is TRBV5-1, with no clear D. The CDR3 consists of 12 residues. Trimming shortened V by 1 base and J by 2 bases, and 3 bases separated the two germline ends. CDR1 and CDR2 from the germline V gene are SGHRS and YFSETQ. This chain's CDR3 is CASSLSQETQYF. The DNA for the CDR3 is TGCGCCAGCAGCTTGAGTCAAGAGACCCAGTACTTC.

This clone was found once. The chain links TRBV3-1 (or the pseudogene TRBV3-2) to TRBJ1-1, with no clear D. This CDR3 is 15 amino acids long. V was trimmed by 3 bases and J by 11 bases, leaving 22 bases between them. The germline gives CDR1 LGHDT, CDR2 YNNKEL (reference sequence). CDR3 region: CASSHSPDLFGWAFF. The CDR3 coding sequence is TGTGCCAGCAGCCACAGTCCGGACCTCTTCGGGTGGGCTTTCTTT.

This chain links TRBV6-5 with TRBJ1-5, with 7 bases that match TRBD1. This CDR3 has 13 residues. J was trimmed by 1 base and V by 6 bases; bases with no gene match: 0. Germline V gene sequence: CDR1 MNHEY, CDR2 SVGAGI. CDR3 sequence (DNA): TGTGCCAGCAGGACAGGGAGCAATCAGCCCCAGCATTTT. Its protein is CASRTGSNQPQHF.

This clone has only one observation. The chain links TRBV3-1 (or the pseudogene TRBV3-2) to TRBJ2-5; 8 bases are shared with TRBD2. V shed 4 bases, J shed 5 bases, and the junction held 9 bases outside the gene matches. The CDR3 sequence is 15 residues long. CDR1 and CDR2 from the germline V gene are LGHDT and YNNKEL (reference sequence). CDR3 DNA sequence: TGTGCCAGCAGCCCGACTAGCGCCTGGAGGGAGACCCAGTACTTC. It is translated as CASSPTSAWRETQYF.

The chain uses TRBV6-4 and TRBJ1-5, with D possibly being TRBD1 (5 bases). V dropped 0 bases and J dropped 6 bases, with 21 bases sitting between them. CDR3 size: 18 residues. Per germline, CDR1 MRHNA and CDR2 SNTAGT. The CDR3 sequence is CASSDSGRFGAAGQPQHF. DNA of the CDR3: TGTGCCAGCAGTGACTCGGGCAGGTTCGGGGCCGCGGGTCAGCCCCAGCATTTT.

This chain joins TRBV24-1 and TRBJ1-5, with 8 bases identical to TRBD1. From germline, CDR1 is KGHDR and CDR2 SFDVKD. After removal of 7 bases from V and 2 bases from J, the junction contained 3 bases not matched to a gene. The length of the CDR3 is 14 residues. The CDR3 region is CATSADRGNQPQHF. Written as DNA, the CDR3 is TGTGCCACCAGCGCGGACAGGGGCAATCAGCCCCAGCATTTT.

This clone was picked up one time. The V call is TRBV6-6, the J call TRBJ1-2; D perhaps matches TRBD1 (5 bases). The CDR3 is 14 amino acids. Between the trimmed V and J ends, which lost 10 bases and 3 bases, there was a span of 18 bases. Looked up from germline, CDR1 is MNHNY and CDR2 is SVGAGI (reference sequence). For the CDR3, the DNA is TGTGCCACCAAGGGACCACGGGGTGACTATGGCTACACCTTC. Protein: CATKGPRGDYGYTF.

As DNA, the CDR3 is TGTGCCAGCAGCACAACACCGACCCGAGTAGAGACGCAGTATTTT. This gives the protein CASSTTPTRVETQYF. V usage is TRBV11-2 and J usage is TRBJ2-3; D unclear. The CDR3 is 15 residues long. V dropped 5 bases and J dropped 9 bases, with 21 bases sitting between them. CDR1 is SGHAT and CDR2 is FQNNGV in the germline V gene.

The chain combines TRBV19 with TRBJ2-1, with 10 positions matching TRBD2. The germline V gene has CDR1 LNHDA and CDR2 SQIVND (reference sequence). V gave up 5 bases and J gave up 7 bases; unmatched junction bases: 5. The CDR3 runs to 14 residues. The CDR3 loop is CASSPGLASNEQFF. In DNA form, the CDR3 reads TGTGCCAGTAGTCCGGGACTAGCGAGTAATGAGCAGTTCTTC.

The V and J genes are TRBV19 and TRBJ2-5, with TRBD2 matching over 9 bases. Germline values: CDR1 LNHDA, CDR2 SQIVND (reference sequence). V trimming: 10 bases; J trimming: 5 bases; junction bases outside the gene matches: 11. The CDR3 totals 14 residues. CDR3: CATGGLAGTETQYF. The CDR3 nucleotides are TGTGCCACTGGGGGGCTAGCGGGAACTGAGACCCAGTACTTC.

The V gene is TRBV7-2, the J gene TRBJ1-4; 7 positions match TRBD1. V trimming: 5 bases; J trimming: 4 bases; junction bases outside the gene matches: 7. The CDR3 covers 15 residues. Germline V gene lookup returns CDR1 SGHTA and CDR2 FQGNSA. This chain's CDR3 is CASSTRTGYNEKLFF. The CDR3 bases are TGTGCCAGCAGCACTAGGACAGGTTATAATGAAAAACTGTTTTTT.

The rearrangement joins TRBV5-1 to TRBJ2-5; no definite D call. Trimming shortened V by 0 bases and J by 5 bases, and 8 bases separated the two germline ends. The CDR3 totals 13 residues. Germline CDR1 reads SGHRS; CDR2 reads YFSETQ. CDR3 nucleotides: TGCGCCAGCAGCTTGGGCGGCTGGGAGACCCAGTACTTC. The encoded protein is CASSLGGWETQYF.

The rearrangement uses TRBV19 and TRBJ1-6; D unclear. Trimming cost V 4 bases and J 8 bases, with 9 bases left between them. The length of the CDR3 is 13 residues. Germline loops: CDR1 LNHDA, CDR2 SQIVND (reference sequence). In DNA, the CDR3 is TGTGCCAGTAGTAGAGCGGCGCATTCACCCCTCCACTTT. Protein sequence: CASSRAAHSPLHF.